This entry describes one T cell receptor (beta chain). What it binds is unknown. V gave up 3 bases and J gave up 6 bases; unmatched junction bases: 13. Germline V lookup: CDR1 MNHNS, CDR2 SASEGT. The CDR3 totals 18 residues. This entry comes from a study of shared clonotypes between healthy human individuals. Study in general: Each donor had three CD4 naive, three CD4 memory, two CD8 naive and one CD8 memory plate.

As processed by the authors: Filtering differed for immunoSEQ, which gave only junction sequences without quality scores. This table comes from immunoSEQ multiplex PCR, and its TCRdb copy is limited to in-frame clones, with some not included. Clone size and the V and J calls come from that table; the DNA yielded D and trimming. The sample records almost 750,000 clones, around 77% being singletons. Study results and limitations: Despite large depth, rarefaction showed incomplete sorted-subset sequencing. Lower generation probabilities were found for non-shared clonotypes than for those shared by all four donors.

The V gene is TRBV6-1, the J gene TRBJ2-1; 11 nucleotides align to TRBD2. This sequence originates from a woman aged 25-40 years in good health. Sequenced: memory CD4+ T cells sorted from blood. The subset here: CD45RA-negative fraction. The CDR3, as DNA: TGTGCCAGCAGTGATCGTAGCGGGAGGGCCCTCTTTTCCAATGAGCAGTTCTTC. Amino acid sequence: CASSDRSGRALFSNEQFF.